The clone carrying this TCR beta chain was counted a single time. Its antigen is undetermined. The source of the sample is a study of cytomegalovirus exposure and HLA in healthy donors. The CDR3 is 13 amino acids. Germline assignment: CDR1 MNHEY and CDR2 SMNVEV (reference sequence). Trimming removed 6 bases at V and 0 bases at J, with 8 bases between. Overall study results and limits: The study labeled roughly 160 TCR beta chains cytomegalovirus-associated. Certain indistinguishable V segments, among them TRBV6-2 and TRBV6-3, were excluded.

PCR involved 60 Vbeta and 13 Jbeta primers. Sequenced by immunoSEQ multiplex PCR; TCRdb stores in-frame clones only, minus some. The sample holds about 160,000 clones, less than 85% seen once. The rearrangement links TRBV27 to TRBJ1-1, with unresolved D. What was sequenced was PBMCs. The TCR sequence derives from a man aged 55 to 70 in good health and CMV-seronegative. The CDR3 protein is CASSILMNTEAFF. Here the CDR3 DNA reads TGTGCCAGCAGCATCCTAATGAACACTGAAGCTTTCTTT.